This T cell receptor beta chain emerged from a study of shared clonotypes between healthy human individuals. Study results and limitations: Deeper or shallower sequencing was expected to change how clonotypes are shared among donors.

The data were produced by immunoSEQ multiplex PCR, yet TCRdb's version contains in-frame clones alone and is incomplete. The table includes more than 2 million clones, 80% to 95% detected once. On this clone itself: Its antigen remains unidentified.

Trimming removed 5 bases at V and 8 bases at J, with 6 bases between. Germline lookup yields CDR1 KGHSH and CDR2 LQKENI. CDR3 length equals 11 residues. The naive CD8 population came from CD45RO-negative cells selected for CCR7, without terminally differentiated effector memory CD45RA+ cells. Donors comprised only Caucasian adults living in Nashville, Tennessee. Sequencing was done on a sample of naive CD8+ T cells from PBMCs. This chain links TRBV18 with TRBJ1-4; D ambiguous. This sequence originates from a man aged 18 to 30 in good health. Some clones in this sample may be carry-over from other donors' samples. This CDR3 reads CASSSDEKLFF. The CDR3 nucleotides are TGTGCCAGCTCATCAGACGAAAAACTGTTTTTT.